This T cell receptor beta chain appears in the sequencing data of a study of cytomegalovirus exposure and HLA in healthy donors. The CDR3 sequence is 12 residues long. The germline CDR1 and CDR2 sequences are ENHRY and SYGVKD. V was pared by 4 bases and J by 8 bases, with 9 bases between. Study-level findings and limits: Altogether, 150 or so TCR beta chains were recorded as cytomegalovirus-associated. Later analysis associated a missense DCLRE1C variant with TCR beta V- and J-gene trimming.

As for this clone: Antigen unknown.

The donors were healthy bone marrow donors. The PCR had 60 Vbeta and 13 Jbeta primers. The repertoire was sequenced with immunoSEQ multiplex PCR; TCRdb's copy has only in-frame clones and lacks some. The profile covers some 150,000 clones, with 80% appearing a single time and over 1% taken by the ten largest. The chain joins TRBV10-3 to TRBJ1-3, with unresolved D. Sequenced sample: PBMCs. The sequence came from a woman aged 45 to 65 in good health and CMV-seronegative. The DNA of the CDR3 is TGTGCCATCAGTGTGAAGGGAGACACCATATATTTT. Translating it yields CAISVKGDTIYF.